The 30 T cell receptor beta chains listed next were all sequenced from one sample in a study of control samples from healthy donors and cancer patients. This table comes from immunoSEQ multiplex PCR, and its TCRdb copy is limited to in-frame clones, with some not included. The listing records about 190,000 clones. Sequences were obtained from blood. These receptors all stem from a woman between 25 and 40 years old in good health.

The V gene is TRBV15, the J gene TRBJ2-7; TRBD1 matches 7 bases. The CDR3 sequence is 12 residues long. Germline V gene lookup returns CDR1 LNHNV and CDR2 YYDKDF (reference sequence). V gave up 5 bases and J gave up 4 bases; unmatched junction bases: 2. This CDR3 reads CATSGTEYEQYF. The CDR3 coding sequence is TGTGCCACCAGCGGGACAGAATACGAGCAGTACTTC. The entire variable domain, with the rest obtained from reference TRBV15 and TRBJ2-7, is as follows: DAMVIQNPRYQVTQFGKPVTLSCSQTLNHNVMYWYQQKSSQAPKLLFHYYDKDFNNEADTPDNFQSRRPNTSFCFLDIRSPGLGDTAMYLCATSGTEYEQYFGPGTRLTVT.

The rearrangement uses TRBV11-2 and TRBJ2-1, with D tentatively TRBD2 (7 bases). From germline, CDR1 is SGHAT and CDR2 FQNNGV. The length of the CDR3 is 14 residues. The germline V and J ends were trimmed by 2 bases and 8 bases, with 13 bases remaining between them. The CDR3 region has the DNA TGTGCCAGCAGCTTACGGTGGGGGGGCGATGAGCAGTTCTTC. Amino acid sequence: CASSLRWGGDEQFF. Based on the CDR3 plus reference TRBV11-2 and TRBJ2-1, the full variable domain is EAGVAQSPRYKIIEKRQSVAFWCNPISGHATLYWYQQILGQGPKLLIQFQNNGVVDDSQLPKDRFSAERLKGVDSTLKIQPAKLEDSAVYLCASSLRWGGDEQFFGPGTRLTVL.

The V gene is TRBV28, the J gene TRBJ1-2, with 8 bases identical to TRBD1. The J segment lost 5 bases and the V segment lost 5 bases, leaving 10 bases of the junction unmatched. The CDR3 is 15 residues long. Looked up from germline, CDR1 is MDHEN and CDR2 is SYDVKM. CDR3 in DNA: TGTGCCAGCAGTCTCTCCCGGGACAGGAGTTATGGCTACACCTTC. Its protein is CASSLSRDRSYGYTF.

The V gene is TRBV18, the J gene TRBJ1-1; D is unresolved. Germline-derived CDR1 and CDR2 are KGHSH and LQKENI. There are 13 residues in the CDR3. V lost 4 bases to trimming and J lost 4 bases, with 10 bases between them. This CDR3 is CASSQDRSTEAFF. For the CDR3, the DNA is TGTGCCAGCTCACAGGACCGTAGCACTGAAGCTTTCTTT.

The chain couples TRBV28 to TRBJ2-7, with 8 bases lining up with TRBD2. From germline, CDR1 is MDHEN and CDR2 SYDVKM. The CDR3 extends over 16 amino acids. Trimming at V came to 3 bases and at J to 3 bases, leaving 10 bases not matched to a gene. CDR3 DNA: TGTGCCAGCAGTTTCGTTCTAGCGGGTCCCAGCTACGAGCAGTACTTC. This encodes CASSFVLAGPSYEQYF.

The chain employs TRBV7-2 and TRBJ2-5, with TRBD1 as a possible D gene (5 bases). From germline, CDR1 is SGHTA and CDR2 FQGNSA. V lost 8 bases, J lost 1 base, and 11 bases lay in between. CDR3 length: 13 amino acids. CDR3 in DNA: TGTGCCAGCTCCAGACAGACCCAAGAGACCCAGTACTTC. Its protein product is CASSRQTQETQYF.

The V call is TRBV28, the J call TRBJ2-1, with D perhaps matching TRBD1 or TRBD2 (5 bases each). The CDR3 spans 14 residues. V shed 3 bases and J shed 5 bases, with 11 bases lying between them. Per germline, CDR1 MDHEN and CDR2 SYDVKM. In DNA, the CDR3 is TGTGCCAGCAGTTTTGGGGGTGCTCACAATGAGCAGTTCTTC. This codes for CASSFGGAHNEQFF.

Comments on this clone: At one end, the junction sequence differs from germline, possibly due to a read error. This chain connects TRBV10-2 to TRBJ2-3; the D gene could be TRBD1 or TRBD2 (5 bases each). The CDR3 covers 18 residues. Germline V lookup: CDR1 WSHSY, CDR2 SAAADI. CDR3 coding DNA: TGCGCCAGCAATGAGGGACGAATGACGGGAAAGAAGGCAGATACGCAGTATTTT. It codes for CASNEGRMTGKKADTQYF.

The chain joins TRBV11-2 to TRBJ1-1; TRBD1 matches 8 bases. Germline CDR1 and CDR2: SGHAT and FQNNGV. The CDR3 sequence is 14 residues long. The J segment lost 11 bases and the V segment lost 1 base, leaving 9 bases of the junction unmatched. CDR3 amino acids: CASSLGRQGFIAFF. The CDR3 DNA follows: TGTGCCAGCAGCTTAGGACGACAGGGGTTCATTGCTTTCTTT.

The gene calls are TRBV9 and TRBJ2-1; 7 bases are a match to TRBD2. This CDR3 has 12 residues. The trim removed 3 bases at V and 10 bases at J, leaving 4 bases unmatched. Germline V lookup: CDR1 SGDLS, CDR2 YYNGEE. The CDR3 region is CASSGTAGEQFF. DNA for the CDR3: TGTGCCAGCAGCGGAACAGCGGGGGAGCAGTTCTTC.

This clone is classed as medium-sized (0.01 to 0.1%) by frequency. The chain employs TRBV15 and TRBJ2-1; 7 bases align to TRBD2. Germline V CDR1 and CDR2: LNHNV, YYDKDF (reference sequence). V lost 3 bases to trimming and J lost 2 bases; unmatched junction nucleotides: 4. The CDR3 has 15 amino acids. The CDR3 spells CATSSRGVTYNEQFF. As DNA, the CDR3 is TGTGCCACCAGCAGCCGGGGGGTCACCTACAATGAGCAGTTCTTC. Complete variable domain (other parts from reference TRBV15 and TRBJ2-1): DAMVIQNPRYQVTQFGKPVTLSCSQTLNHNVMYWYQQKSSQAPKLLFHYYDKDFNNEADTPDNFQSRRPNTSFCFLDIRSPGLGDTAMYLCATSSRGVTYNEQFFGPGTRLTVL.

This chain joins TRBV3-1 (or the pseudogene TRBV3-2) and TRBJ1-2, with a weak D call TRBD1 (6 bases). V lost 5 bases to trimming and J lost 0 bases, with 7 bases between them. This CDR3 region has 13 residues. CDR1 is LGHDT, CDR2 YNNKEL, per germline (reference sequence). CDR3 DNA sequence: TGTGCCAGCAGCGACAGGCCTAACTATGGCTACACCTTC. Encoded protein: CASSDRPNYGYTF.

The gene calls are TRBV24-1 and TRBJ2-1, with 8 bases matching TRBD2. The CDR3 sequence is 13 residues long. Per the germline V gene, CDR1 is KGHDR and CDR2 is SFDVKD. The ends lost 9 bases at V and 5 bases at J; junction bases unmatched: 5. As DNA, the CDR3 is TGTGCCACCTACGGGGGGGTGGACAATGAGCAGTTCTTC. Residues: CATYGGVDNEQFF.

The V gene is TRBV5-1, the J gene TRBJ2-7; D is perhaps TRBD2 (7 bases). In germline, CDR1 is SGHRS, CDR2 YFSETQ. Trimming left V 0 bases short and J 5 bases short, with 12 bases between. This CDR3 has 14 residues. CDR3 amino acids: CASSLEGGNDEQYF. The CDR3 coding sequence is TGCGCCAGCAGCTTGGAGGGGGGGAACGACGAGCAGTACTTC.

As for this clone: Additional DNA sequences in this sample encode the identical CDR3. The chain is built from TRBV7-2 and TRBJ1-6; no definite D call. This CDR3 has 16 amino acids. Per germline, CDR1 SGHTA and CDR2 FQGNSA. V lost 1 base and J lost 9, with 16 bases in between. The chain's CDR3 is CASSLGAGWGGSPLHF. CDR3 sequence (DNA): TGTGCCAGCAGCTTAGGTGCAGGTTGGGGTGGTTCACCCCTCCACTTT.

The chain links TRBV20-1 to TRBJ2-3; D call uncertain. Germline-derived CDR1 and CDR2 are DFQATT and SNEGSKA (reference sequence). V was clipped by 6 bases and J by 5 bases, with 6 bases between them. CDR3 size: 10 residues. This CDR3 is CSAPLDTQYF. DNA for the CDR3: TGCAGTGCCCCGTTAGATACGCAGTATTTT.

The rearrangement joins TRBV30 to TRBJ1-5; D might be TRBD1 (6 bases). Trimming stripped 3 bases from V and 7 bases from J, with 19 bases between. Germline assignment: CDR1 GTSNPN and CDR2 SVGIG (reference sequence). The CDR3 spans 15 residues. This chain's CDR3 is CAWRGAAGGFQPQHF. CDR3 in DNA: TGTGCCTGGAGGGGAGCAGCCGGGGGCTTCCAGCCCCAGCATTTT.

The chain carries TRBV27 and TRBJ1-1, with D possibly being TRBD1 (6 bases). Germline loops: CDR1 MNHEY, CDR2 SMNVEV (reference sequence). This CDR3 region has 15 residues. V lost 6 bases and J 5 bases, leaving 19 bases between the germline ends. The CDR3 sequence is CASRYRRGAGTEAFF. In nucleotides, the CDR3 is TGTGCCAGCAGATACAGGAGGGGGGCTGGAACTGAAGCTTTCTTT.

This chain links TRBV6-1 with TRBJ2-7; a weak D match, TRBD2 (6 bases). CDR3 size: 14 residues. V lost 3 bases, J lost 9 bases, and 18 bases lay in between. In germline, CDR1 is MNHNS, CDR2 SASEGT. As DNA, the CDR3 is TGTGCCAGCAGTGATCGCGGGGAAGGTTTGAGGCAGTACTTC. It yields the protein CASSDRGEGLRQYF.

This chain connects TRBV2 to TRBJ1-3; D is unresolved. Trimming took off 0 bases at V and 0 bases at J, with 9 bases between the two ends. The CDR3 runs 16 residues. The V gene's germline CDR1 is SNHLY and CDR2 FYNNEI. The CDR3 reads CASSEARVYSGNTIYF. The CDR3 region has the DNA TGTGCCAGCAGTGAAGCGCGGGTCTACTCTGGAAACACCATATATTTT.

The chain has TRBV7-8 and TRBJ1-1, with D perhaps TRBD1 (5 bases). Per the germline V gene, CDR1 is SGHVS and CDR2 is FQNEAQ. This CDR3 has 15 amino acids. V was clipped by 5 bases and J by 0 bases, with 13 bases between them. CDR3 DNA: TGTGCCAGCAGCCACCTGACAGTTATGAACACTGAAGCTTTCTTT. Translation gives CASSHLTVMNTEAFF.

The chain carries TRBV11-2 and TRBJ1-6; weak D call: TRBD1 (5 bases). This CDR3 is 15 amino acids long. Germline assignment: CDR1 SGHAT and CDR2 FQNNGV. The V end lost 0 bases, the J end lost 9 bases, and 12 bases lay between the germline ends. CDR3 in amino acids: CASSLESGNVSPLHF. CDR3 coding DNA: TGTGCCAGCAGCTTAGAATCAGGGAATGTTTCACCCCTCCACTTT.

The chain couples TRBV10-2 to TRBJ1-5, with TRBD1 matching over 7 bases. CDR1 and CDR2 (germline): WSHSY, SAAADI. The V gene end was trimmed by 5 bases and the J gene end by 1 base; junction bases not matched to a gene: 5. This CDR3 contains 15 residues. This CDR3 reads CASSKGQRSNQPQHF. CDR3 bases: TGCGCCAGCAGTAAGGGACAGCGAAGCAATCAGCCCCAGCATTTT.

This sequence joins TRBV5-1 and TRBJ2-7; 8 bases match TRBD2. Trimming took 3 bases from V and 0 from J; bases not matched to a gene: 5. CDR3 length: 15 amino acids. The germline gives CDR1 SGHRS, CDR2 YFSETQ. CDR3 sequence: CASSSTGTSSYEQYF. Written as DNA, the CDR3 is TGCGCCAGCAGCTCCACCGGGACTAGCTCCTACGAGCAGTACTTC.

V and J are TRBV24-1 and TRBJ2-1; 8 positions match TRBD1. The CDR3 length is 16 residues. Germline values: CDR1 KGHDR, CDR2 SFDVKD. V trimming: 9 bases; J trimming: 3 bases; junction bases outside the gene matches: 12. In DNA form, the CDR3 reads TGTGCCACCCTAACGAGGGACAGGATACACTACAATGAGCAGTTCTTC. As protein: CATLTRDRIHYNEQFF.

The rearrangement joins TRBV19 to TRBJ1-2, with D possibly being TRBD1 (6 bases). The CDR3 runs to 14 residues. V was pared by 2 bases and J by 7 bases, with 14 bases between. The germline CDR1 and CDR2 sequences are LNHDA and SQIVND (reference sequence). CDR3: CASSISGAAGGYTF. Here the CDR3 DNA reads TGTGCCAGTAGTATATCGGGGGCTGCCGGTGGCTACACCTTC. Full variable domain (missing parts from reference TRBV19 and TRBJ1-2): DGGITQSPKYLFRKEGQNVTLSCEQNLNHDAMYWYRQDPGQGLRLIYYSQIVNDFQKGDIAEGYSVSREKKESFPLTVTSAQKNPTAFYLCASSISGAAGGYTFGSGTRLTVV.

The rearrangement joins TRBV30 to TRBJ1-2; possibly TRBD1 for D (6 bases). Trimming took 2 bases from V and 3 from J, leaving 16 bases between them. There are 15 residues in the CDR3. The germline V gene encodes CDR1 GTSNPN and CDR2 SVGIG (reference sequence). CDR3 nucleotide sequence: TGTGCCTGGAGTTCTCCCTTCGGGACACACTATGGCTACACCTTC. Amino acid sequence: CAWSSPFGTHYGYTF. The full variable domain, rest sourced from reference TRBV30 and TRBJ1-2, is SQTIHQWPATLVQPVGSPLSLECTVEGTSNPNLYWYRQAAGRGLQLLFYSVGIGQISSEVPQNLSASRPQDRQFILSSKKLLLSDSGFYLCAWSSPFGTHYGYTFGSGTRLTVV.

This chain uses TRBV7-9 with TRBJ1-1; D uncertain. Trimming took off 3 bases at V and 7 bases at J, with 9 bases between the two ends. Germline assignment: CDR1 SEHNR and CDR2 FQNEAQ (reference sequence). The CDR3 consists of 12 residues. The CDR3 spells CASSFGEDEAFF. DNA of the CDR3: TGTGCCAGCAGCTTCGGGGAGGATGAAGCTTTCTTT.

The chain links TRBV24-1 to TRBJ1-5; 7 bases line up with TRBD1. V dropped 5 bases and J dropped 7; count of bases not matched to a gene: 7. The CDR3 has 14 amino acids. Germline assignment: CDR1 KGHDR and CDR2 SFDVKD. CDR3 nucleotide sequence: TGTGCCACCAGTGCGACAGGGAAAGGGCAGCCCCAGCATTTT. Translating gives CATSATGKGQPQHF.

The chain has TRBV7-9 and TRBJ1-1, with D perhaps matching TRBD1 (5 bases). V was shortened by 5 bases and J by 6 bases, with 16 bases between the two germline ends. Germline CDR1 is SEHNR and CDR2 is FQNEAQ (reference sequence). This CDR3 has 14 amino acids. The CDR3 protein is CASSRTGEGAEAFF. The CDR3, as DNA: TGTGCCAGCAGCAGAACGGGGGAAGGGGCTGAAGCTTTCTTT.